This T cell receptor (beta chain) was recovered during a study of cytomegalovirus exposure and HLA in healthy donors. Background on the study: Of more than 350 genotyped donors, more than 75% clustered with self-reported Caucasian donors. Whole-study results and caveats: Later analysis showed TCR association rates varying by HLA locus, highest for DRB1 and lowest for HLA-C. Later work associated approximately 17,000 TCR beta sequences with HLA alleles at 0.05 false discovery rate.

The CDR3 loop spans 14 amino acids. CDR1 LGHNA and CDR2 YNFKEQ come from the germline V gene. J lost 5 bases, V lost 4 bases, and 6 bases had no gene match. On this clone: Its target is not known.

The PCR had 60 Vbeta and 13 Jbeta primers. The assay was immunoSEQ multiplex PCR, and TCRdb's table has in-frame clones only and misses some. The sample comprises 80,000 to 100,000 clones, around 77% of which are singletons, and 6% to 9.5% rests with the top ten. The chain has TRBV4-2 and TRBJ2-3, with 7 bases identical to TRBD2. Source material: PBMCs. This clonotype was obtained from a man younger than 40 in good health and CMV-seronegative. CDR3 sequence reads: CASSLRLAKDTQYF. The CDR3 DNA reads TGTGCCAGCAGCCTCCGACTAGCTAAAGATACGCAGTATTTT.